These 9 T cell receptor beta chains share one sample of origin, sequenced in a study of early T cells in non-severe SARS-CoV-2 infection. MiXCR, run by TCRdb on the 5' RACE reads, gives a single entry per CDR3 protein. The data show roughly 40,000 distinct CDR3 sequences, around 6.5% seen once. The sequenced material came from whole blood. All receptors come from an adult who was a healthcare worker with PCR-confirmed SARS-CoV-2 infection or an uninfected control (not recorded which).

This clonotype was seen many times. This chain joins TRBV7-9 and TRBJ1-4, with 10 bases that match TRBD1. V was pared by 5 bases and J by 8 bases, with 14 bases of the junction left unmatched. Per germline, CDR1 SEHNR and CDR2 FQNEAQ (reference sequence). CDR3 length equals 17 residues. This CDR3 is CASSPPPGQGKDEKLFF. The CDR3 region has the DNA TGTGCCAGCAGCCCACCCCCGGGACAGGGGAAGGACGAAAAACTGTTTTTT.

The chain uses TRBV5-4 and TRBJ2-3; no clear D. Germline lookup yields CDR1 SGHNT and CDR2 YYREEE (reference sequence). Trimming cost V 4 bases and J 3 bases, with 9 bases left between them. The CDR3 totals 13 residues. The CDR3, as DNA: TGTGCCAGCAGCGGAACAACTACAGATACGCAGTATTTT. Amino acid sequence: CASSGTTTDTQYF.

This clonotype was seen many times. The chain carries TRBV20-1 and TRBJ2-3; maybe TRBD1 (6 bases). This CDR3 contains 12 residues. The V and J ends lost 5 bases and 7 bases respectively, with 13 bases between them. Looked up from germline, CDR1 is DFQATT and CDR2 is SNEGSKA (reference sequence). The CDR3 sequence: CSAPTGTNTQYF. CDR3 nucleotide sequence: TGCAGTGCTCCTACCGGGACAAATACGCAGTATTTT.

This clonotype was counted a few times. This chain connects TRBV19 to TRBJ1-5; D unresolved. The V gene's germline CDR1 is LNHDA and CDR2 SQIVND (reference sequence). The V gene lost 3 bases and the J gene lost 3 bases, with 9 bases spanning the gap. The CDR3 runs to 14 residues. The CDR3 DNA reads as TGTGCCAGTAGTATCGAAGGGATCAATCAGCCCCAGCATTTT. Translated, it gives CASSIEGINQPQHF.

This clonotype was seen at least ten times. The J gene is TRBJ2-5, the V gene TRBV28; 10 bases fit TRBD2. V was pared by 2 bases and J by 5 bases, with 2 bases of the junction left unmatched. CDR3 size: 14 residues. The germline V gene encodes CDR1 MDHEN and CDR2 SYDVKM. CDR3 sequence: CASSLLAGAETQYF. CDR3 DNA sequence: TGTGCCAGCAGTTTACTAGCGGGAGCTGAGACCCAGTACTTC.

This clonotype was detected ten times or more. V and J are TRBV7-3 and TRBJ1-1; D unclear. This CDR3 contains 13 residues. Trimming took off 4 bases at V and 0 bases at J, with 6 bases between the two ends. CDR1 is SGHTA and CDR2 is FQGTGA in the germline V gene. The CDR3, as DNA: TGTGCCAGCAGCTCGTCTATGAACACTGAAGCTTTCTTT. Its protein is CASSSSMNTEAFF.

This clonotype is termed medium-sized. The chain links TRBV6-2 or TRBV6-3 to TRBJ2-5; D may be TRBD2 (5 bases). The CDR3 covers 14 residues. From germline, CDR1 is MNHEY and CDR2 SVGEGT. The V and J ends lost 5 bases and 2 bases respectively, with 12 bases between them. The CDR3 nucleotides are TGTGCCAGCAGTCCAGAGGGTCCTCAAGAGACCCAGTACTTC. Protein product: CASSPEGPQETQYF.

The chain joins TRBV20-1 to TRBJ2-7; 9 bases fit TRBD1. J lost 5 bases, V lost 6 bases, and 8 bases had no gene match. This CDR3 is 13 amino acids long. The germline gives CDR1 DFQATT, CDR2 SNEGSKA (reference sequence). CDR3 coding DNA: TGCAGTGCAACCGGGACAGGGTTCGACGAGCAGTACTTC. This gives the protein CSATGTGFDEQYF.

V gene TRBV21-1 combines with J gene TRBJ2-7; TRBD1 is taken as the D call from the table, unchecked against the DNA. TRBV21-1 is described as a pseudogene. The CDR3 covers 16 residues. CDR3 region: CASSRGPQGRNYEQYF. The CDR3 DNA follows: TGTGCCAGCAGCAGAGGACCACAGGGGAGGAACTACGAGCAGTACTTC.